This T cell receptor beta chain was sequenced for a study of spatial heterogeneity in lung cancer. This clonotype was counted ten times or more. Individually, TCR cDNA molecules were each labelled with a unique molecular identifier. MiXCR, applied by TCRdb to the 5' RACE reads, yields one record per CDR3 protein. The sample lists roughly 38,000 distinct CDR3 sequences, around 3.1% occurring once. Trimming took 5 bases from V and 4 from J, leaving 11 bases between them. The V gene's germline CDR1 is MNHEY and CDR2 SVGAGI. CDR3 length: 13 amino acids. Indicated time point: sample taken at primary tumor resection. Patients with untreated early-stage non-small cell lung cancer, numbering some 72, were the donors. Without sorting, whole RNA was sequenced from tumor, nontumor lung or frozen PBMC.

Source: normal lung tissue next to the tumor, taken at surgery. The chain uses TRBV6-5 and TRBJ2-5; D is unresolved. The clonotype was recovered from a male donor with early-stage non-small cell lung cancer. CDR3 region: CASSTRPGETQYF. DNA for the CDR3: TGTGCCAGCAGTACCCGCCCCGGAGAGACCCAGTACTTC.